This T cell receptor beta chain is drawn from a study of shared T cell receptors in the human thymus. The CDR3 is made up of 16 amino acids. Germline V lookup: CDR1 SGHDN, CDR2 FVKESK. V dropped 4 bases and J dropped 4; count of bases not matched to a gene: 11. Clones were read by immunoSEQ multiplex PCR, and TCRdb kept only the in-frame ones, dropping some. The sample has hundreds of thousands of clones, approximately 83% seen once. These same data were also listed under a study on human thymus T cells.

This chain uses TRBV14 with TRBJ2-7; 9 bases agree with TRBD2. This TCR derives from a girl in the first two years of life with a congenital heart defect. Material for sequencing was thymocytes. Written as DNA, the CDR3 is TGTGCCAGCAGCCCAGCGGGGGGCAGCCCCTATTACGAGCAGTACTTC. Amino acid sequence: CASSPAGGSPYYEQYF.